The 13 T cell receptor beta chains listed next were all sequenced from one sample in a study of T cells after yellow fever vaccination. One entry per CDR3 protein, called by TCRdb with MiXCR from the 5' RACE reads. The sample has approximately 510,000 distinct CDR3 sequences, less than 25% seen once. Sequenced here: PBMCs, sampled roughly 23 days after the first yellow fever vaccination. The receptors shown here come from a man aged 18-30 years who received the YFV17D yellow fever vaccine.

This clonotype was counted a few times. The chain uses TRBV6-5 and TRBJ2-3; a possible D gene is TRBD2 (6 bases). This CDR3 comprises 17 residues. V dropped 0 bases and J dropped 4 bases, with 17 bases sitting between them. Germline V gene data show CDR1 as MNHEY and CDR2 as SVGAGI. The CDR3 nucleotides read TGTGCCAGCAGTTACTCGGAGGGCCTGTGGGGCCCAGATACGCAGTATTTT. It translates to CASSYSEGLWGPDTQYF.

V usage is TRBV12-3 or TRBV12-4 and J usage is TRBJ2-5; 7 bases match TRBD1. The CDR3 is 14 residues long. Trimming removed 6 bases from V and 3 bases from J; junction bases left unmatched: 7. The CDR3 DNA sequence: TGTGCCAGCAGCGAGCCAGGGGGAAAAGAGACCCAGTACTTC. Amino acid sequence: CASSEPGGKETQYF.

This clonotype was detected only a few times. The chain links TRBV28 to TRBJ1-1, with 11 positions matching TRBD1. V gave up 5 bases and J gave up 5 bases; unmatched junction bases: 4. There are 14 residues in the CDR3. Germline CDR1 reads MDHEN; CDR2 reads SYDVKM. The CDR3 sequence is CASSTGQGATEAFF. The CDR3 coding sequence is TGTGCCAGCAGTACAGGACAGGGGGCGACTGAAGCTTTCTTT.

The chain links TRBV20-1 to TRBJ2-3, with D tentatively TRBD1 or TRBD2 (5 bases each). The V end was cut by 5 bases, the J end by 1 base, with 16 bases between. The germline gives CDR1 DFQATT, CDR2 SNEGSKA (reference sequence). This CDR3 is 15 amino acids long. CDR3 amino acids: CSAPYWGRGTDTQYF. CDR3 nucleotide sequence: TGCAGTGCTCCCTATTGGGGACGGGGCACAGATACGCAGTATTTT.

This clonotype appeared a few times. The chain recombines TRBV4-3 with TRBJ1-2; D remains ambiguous. This CDR3 has 14 residues. CDR1 is LGHNA, CDR2 YSLEER, per germline. V dropped 1 base and J dropped 0 bases, with 6 bases sitting between them. CDR3 residues: CASSQGVANYGYTF. CDR3 nucleotide sequence: TGCGCCAGCAGCCAAGGGGTAGCTAACTATGGCTACACCTTC.

This clonotype has a handful of counts. This sequence joins TRBV27 and TRBJ1-5; D uncertain. V dropped 6 bases and J dropped 2 bases, with 14 bases sitting between them. This CDR3 comprises 15 residues. The germline gives CDR1 MNHEY, CDR2 SMNVEV (reference sequence). In DNA, the CDR3 is TGTGCCAGCAGCAAAGGTTCCCCGGGCAATCAGCCCCAGCATTTT. Its protein is CASSKGSPGNQPQHF.

A word on this clonotype: The junction shows a germline mismatch at one end, possibly a read error. V is TRBV29-1 and J is TRBJ2-5, with D possibly matching TRBD2 (5 bases). Germline V CDR1 and CDR2: SQVTM, ANQGSEA. The CDR3 spans 14 residues. The chain's CDR3 is CSVQEAALQETQYF. The DNA for the CDR3 is TGCAGCGTTCAAGAAGCGGCGCTCCAAGAGACCCAGTACTTC.

The chain couples TRBV20-1 to TRBJ1-4; D is possibly TRBD1 (5 bases). Trimming removed 4 bases at V and 8 bases at J, with 11 bases between. The CDR3 runs 12 residues. Germline V gene data show CDR1 as DFQATT and CDR2 as SNEGSKA (reference sequence). The CDR3 protein is CSAMGRGEKLFF. The CDR3 coding sequence is TGCAGTGCTATGGGGCGGGGAGAAAAACTGTTTTTT.

The chain is built from TRBV20-1 and TRBJ1-1, with D maybe TRBD1 (5 bases). This CDR3 has 10 amino acids. With 6 bases removed from V and 8 bases from J, the gap between germline ends came to 10 bases. CDR1 is DFQATT, CDR2 SNEGSKA, per germline (reference sequence). CDR3 amino acids: CSAQTVEAFF. CDR3 nucleotide sequence: TGCAGTGCACAGACAGTAGAAGCTTTCTTT.

This clonotype has ten or more counts. The chain carries TRBV5-1 and TRBJ2-2; D is possibly TRBD1 or TRBD2 (5 bases each). The CDR3 sequence is 18 residues long. Germline lookup yields CDR1 SGHRS and CDR2 YFSETQ. V lost 1 base to trimming and J lost 9 bases, with 25 bases between them. DNA of the CDR3: TGCGCCAGCAGCTTGTCGTACGGGACCCAAGGCCCAGGCCGGGAGCTGTTTTTT. Residues: CASSLSYGTQGPGRELFF.

The chain uses TRBV6-5 and TRBJ2-5; D is perhaps TRBD1 (5 bases). Per germline, CDR1 MNHEY and CDR2 SVGAGI. The CDR3 consists of 15 residues. The germline V and J ends were trimmed by 0 bases and 3 bases, with 11 bases remaining between them. The CDR3 DNA is TGTGCCAGCAGTTACTCGATAGAAGGGGAAGAGACCCAGTACTTC. Amino acids: CASSYSIEGEETQYF.

The gene calls are TRBV7-9 and TRBJ1-1, with D hard to call. The CDR3 consists of 11 residues. Trimming cost V 1 base and J 12 bases, with 9 bases left between them. Per germline, CDR1 SEHNR and CDR2 FQNEAQ (reference sequence). Written as DNA, the CDR3 is TGTGCCAGCAGCTTAGAGAGCTCGACTTTCTTT. Protein: CASSLESSTFF.

This rearrangement joins TRBV18 to TRBJ2-7, with a tentative D call TRBD1 (6 bases). This CDR3 has 12 residues. The V and J ends lost 5 bases and 5 bases respectively, with 10 bases between them. Germline V gene lookup returns CDR1 KGHSH and CDR2 LQKENI. CDR3 region: CASSAQGNEQYV. For the CDR3, the DNA is TGTGCCAGCTCAGCCCAGGGGAACGAGCAGTACGTC.